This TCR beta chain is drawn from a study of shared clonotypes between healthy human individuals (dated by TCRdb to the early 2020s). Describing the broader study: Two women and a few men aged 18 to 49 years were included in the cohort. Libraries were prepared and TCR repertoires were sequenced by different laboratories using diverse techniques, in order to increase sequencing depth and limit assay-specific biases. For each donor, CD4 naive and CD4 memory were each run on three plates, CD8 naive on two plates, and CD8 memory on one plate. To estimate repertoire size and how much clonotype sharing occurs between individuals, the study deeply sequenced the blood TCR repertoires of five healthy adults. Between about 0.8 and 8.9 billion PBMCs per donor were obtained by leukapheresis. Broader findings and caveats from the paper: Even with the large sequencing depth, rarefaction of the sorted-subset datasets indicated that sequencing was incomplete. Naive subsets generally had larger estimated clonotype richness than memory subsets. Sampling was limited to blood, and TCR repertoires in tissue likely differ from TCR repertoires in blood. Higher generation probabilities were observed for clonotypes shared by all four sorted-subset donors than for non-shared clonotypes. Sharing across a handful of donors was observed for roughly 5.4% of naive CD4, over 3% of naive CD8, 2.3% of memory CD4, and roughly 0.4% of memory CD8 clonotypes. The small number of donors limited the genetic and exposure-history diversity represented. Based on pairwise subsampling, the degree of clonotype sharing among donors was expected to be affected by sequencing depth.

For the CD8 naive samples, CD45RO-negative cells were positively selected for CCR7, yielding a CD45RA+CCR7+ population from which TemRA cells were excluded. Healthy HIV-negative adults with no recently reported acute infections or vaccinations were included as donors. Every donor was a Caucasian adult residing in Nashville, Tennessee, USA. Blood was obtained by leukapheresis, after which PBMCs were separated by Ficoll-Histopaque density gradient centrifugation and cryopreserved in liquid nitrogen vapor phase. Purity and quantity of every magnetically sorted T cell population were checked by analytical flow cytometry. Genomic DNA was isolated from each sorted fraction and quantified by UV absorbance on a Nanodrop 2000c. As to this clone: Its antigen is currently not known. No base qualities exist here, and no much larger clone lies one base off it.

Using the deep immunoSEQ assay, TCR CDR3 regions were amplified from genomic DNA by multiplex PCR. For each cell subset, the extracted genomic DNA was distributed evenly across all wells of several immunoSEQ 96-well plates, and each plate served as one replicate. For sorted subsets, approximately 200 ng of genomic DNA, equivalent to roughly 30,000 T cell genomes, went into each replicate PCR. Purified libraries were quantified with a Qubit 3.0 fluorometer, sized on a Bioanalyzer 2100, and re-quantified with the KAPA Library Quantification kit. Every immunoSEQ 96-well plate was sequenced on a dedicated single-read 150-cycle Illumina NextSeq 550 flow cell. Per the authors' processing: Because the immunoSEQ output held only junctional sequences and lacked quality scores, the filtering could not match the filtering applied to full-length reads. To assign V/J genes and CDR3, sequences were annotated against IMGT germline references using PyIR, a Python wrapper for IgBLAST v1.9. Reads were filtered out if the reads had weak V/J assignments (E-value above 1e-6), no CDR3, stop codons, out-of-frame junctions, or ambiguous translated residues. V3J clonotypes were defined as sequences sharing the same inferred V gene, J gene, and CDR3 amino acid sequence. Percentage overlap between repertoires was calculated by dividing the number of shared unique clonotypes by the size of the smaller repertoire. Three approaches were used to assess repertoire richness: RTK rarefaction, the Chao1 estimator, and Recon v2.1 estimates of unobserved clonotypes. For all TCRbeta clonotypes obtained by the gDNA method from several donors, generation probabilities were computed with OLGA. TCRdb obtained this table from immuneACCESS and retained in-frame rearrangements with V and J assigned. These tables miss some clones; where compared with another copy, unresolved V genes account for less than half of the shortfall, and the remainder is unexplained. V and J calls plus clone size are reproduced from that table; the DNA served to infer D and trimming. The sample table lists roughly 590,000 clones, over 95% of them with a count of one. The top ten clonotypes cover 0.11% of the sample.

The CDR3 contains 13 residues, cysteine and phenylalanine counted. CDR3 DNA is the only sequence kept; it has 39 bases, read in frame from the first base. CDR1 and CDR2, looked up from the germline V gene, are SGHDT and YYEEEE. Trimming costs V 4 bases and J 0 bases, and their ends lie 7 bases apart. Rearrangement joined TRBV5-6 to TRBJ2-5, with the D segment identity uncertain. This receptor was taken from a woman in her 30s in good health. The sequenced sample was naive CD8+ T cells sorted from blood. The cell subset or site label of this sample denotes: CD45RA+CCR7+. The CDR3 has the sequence CASSQWYQETQYF. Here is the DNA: TGTGCCAGCAGCCAATGGTACCAAGAGACCCAGTACTTC.